These 23 T cell receptor beta chains came from one sample sequenced in a study of T-cell memory formation after mild COVID-19. Via MiXCR, TCRdb re-called the 5' RACE reads, giving one row per CDR3 protein. The sample has about 420,000 distinct CDR3 sequences, 20% to 30% seen once; the top ten hold around 13%. The specimen sequenced was PBMCs or a T cell subset sorted from them (not recorded which). The receptors derive from an adult woman who had mild COVID-19 (a few samples of this study predate the infection). Cell type and time point are not known.

This chain uses TRBV5-1 with TRBJ2-1; 15 bases agree with TRBD2. The CDR3 runs to 17 residues. Germline values: CDR1 SGHRS, CDR2 YFSETQ. V shed 2 bases and J 9 bases; nucleotides not matched to a gene: 9. The CDR3 region is CASSLGTSGGRRAEQFF. CDR3 nucleotides: TGCGCCAGCAGCTTAGGGACTAGCGGGGGGCGACGGGCTGAGCAGTTCTTC.

A few counts support this clonotype. The chain couples TRBV7-9 to TRBJ2-1, with D maybe TRBD2 (6 bases). CDR1 and CDR2 from the germline V gene are SEHNR and FQNEAQ (reference sequence). V was pared by 1 base and J by 7 bases, with 14 bases between. CDR3 length: 15 residues. CDR3 bases: TGTGCCAGCAGCTTAGGCGGAGGGCCAAGGAATGAGCAGTTCTTC. It is translated as CASSLGGGPRNEQFF.

This rearrangement joins TRBV3-1 to TRBJ2-7; D tentatively fits TRBD1 or TRBD2 (6 bases each). Germline V gives CDR1 LGHDT, CDR2 YNNKEL (reference sequence). The V end was cut by 0 bases, the J end by 5 bases, with 17 bases between. The CDR3 is 16 residues long. CDR3 coding DNA: TGTGCCAGCAGCCAAGAAAGAGTTTTGGGGGGCGACGAGCAGTACTTC. Its translation: CASSQERVLGGDEQYF.

The chain links TRBV7-3 to TRBJ2-1, with 10 bases fitting TRBD1. The CDR3 spans 14 residues. Looked up from germline, CDR1 is SGHTA and CDR2 is FQGTGA. With 7 bases clipped from V and 6 bases from J, the junction kept 6 bases outside the gene matches. The CDR3 DNA sequence: TGTGCCAGCACGCCCGGGACAGGGGTCAATGAGCAGTTCTTC. Translating gives CASTPGTGVNEQFF.

This chain connects TRBV12-3 or TRBV12-4 to TRBJ1-3; D is ambiguous. This CDR3 region has 13 residues. The germline V and J ends were trimmed by 7 bases and 0 bases, with 7 bases remaining between them. CDR3 region: CASKLGSGNTIYF. The CDR3 region has the DNA TGTGCCAGCAAATTAGGCTCTGGAAACACCATATATTTT.

The chain joins TRBV9 to TRBJ2-5, with 9 bases aligning to TRBD2. V was clipped by 0 bases and J by 5 bases; unmatched bases: 5. Germline V gene data show CDR1 as SGDLS and CDR2 as YYNGEE. The CDR3 has 15 amino acids. CDR3 region: CASSVGGGALETQYF. The CDR3, as DNA: TGTGCCAGCAGCGTAGGCGGGGGGGCCCTGGAGACCCAGTACTTC.

This clonotype was detected a few times. The chain uses TRBV20-1 and TRBJ2-5, with 10 bases fitting TRBD2. Germline values: CDR1 DFQATT, CDR2 SNEGSKA (reference sequence). V dropped 6 bases and J dropped 5; count of bases not matched to a gene: 9. The CDR3 is made up of 14 amino acids. The CDR3 region is CSARPGLASETQYF. The CDR3 nucleotides are TGCAGTGCCAGACCGGGACTAGCGAGTGAGACCCAGTACTTC.

In this sample, this clonotype turned up many times. This chain's CDR3 is CASSQDGGSNQPQHF. CDR3 sequence (DNA): TGTGCCAGCAGCCAAGACGGCGGTAGCAATCAGCCCCAGCATTTT. The chain couples TRBV3-1 to TRBJ1-5, with D uncertain. CDR3 length: 15 residues. Deletions cut 0 bases from V and 0 bases from J, with 6 bases between. In germline, CDR1 is LGHDT, CDR2 YNNKEL (reference sequence).

The rearrangement joins TRBV12-3 or TRBV12-4 to TRBJ1-1; a weak D match, TRBD1 (6 bases). The CDR3 length is 15 residues. Trimming cost V 6 bases and J 3 bases, with 17 bases left between them. The CDR3 DNA follows: TGTGCCAGCAGCATCGGATCGACAGGAGACACTGAAGCTTTCTTT. It encodes CASSIGSTGDTEAFF.

The rearrangement uses TRBV21-1 and TRBJ1-2; the table's D gene call, TRBD1, was not cross checked with the DNA. TRBV21-1 is a known pseudogene. The CDR3 is 14 residues long. The CDR3: CASSNDRGHYGYTF. In DNA, the CDR3 is TGTGCCAGCAGCAACGACAGGGGACACTATGGCTACACCTTC.

This clonotype occurred once. V and J are TRBV9 and TRBJ2-5, with no clear D. Trimming stripped 0 bases from V and 2 bases from J, with 14 bases between. The germline V gene encodes CDR1 SGDLS and CDR2 YYNGEE. The CDR3 covers 16 residues. The CDR3 is CASSVGGSGSQETQYF. The CDR3 DNA is TGTGCCAGCAGCGTAGGTGGGTCGGGCAGTCAAGAGACCCAGTACTTC.

This clonotype was observed a handful of times. The V and J genes are TRBV7-2 and TRBJ2-7; 8 bases are shared with TRBD2. The V segment lost 2 bases and the J segment 4 bases; nucleotides outside the gene matches: 4. The CDR3 loop spans 14 amino acids. Germline loops: CDR1 SGHTA, CDR2 FQGNSA. The CDR3 region has the DNA TGTGCCAGCAGCTTACAAAGCGGGAGATACGAGCAGTACTTC. This sequence encodes CASSLQSGRYEQYF.

V and J are TRBV3-1 and TRBJ1-2, with D tentatively TRBD1 (6 bases). Trimming removed 2 bases at V and 2 bases at J, with 15 bases between. The CDR3 spans 16 residues. The germline CDR1 and CDR2 sequences are LGHDT and YNNKEL (reference sequence). CDR3 sequence (DNA): TGTGCCAGCAGCCAAATTTTAACAGGGAGGAACTATGGCTACACCTTC. It translates to CASSQILTGRNYGYTF. The whole variable domain, filled in from reference TRBV3-1 and TRBJ1-2, reads DTAVSQTPKYLVTQMGNDKSIKCEQNLGHDTMYWYKQDSKKFLKIMFSYNNKELIINETVPNRFSPKSPDKAHLNLHINSLELGDSAVYFCASSQILTGRNYGYTFGSGTRLTVV.

This sequence joins TRBV15 and TRBJ2-7, with D possibly TRBD1 on 6 matching bases. CDR3 length equals 16 residues. Per the germline V gene, CDR1 is LNHNV and CDR2 is YYDKDF (reference sequence). V dropped 2 bases and J dropped 0 bases, with 14 bases sitting between them. The CDR3 DNA is TGTGCCACCAGCAGACCGGGACACTCAAGCTCCTACGAGCAGTACTTC. Encoded protein: CATSRPGHSSSYEQYF.

In this sample, this clonotype turned up a few times. The J gene is TRBJ2-1, the V gene TRBV7-2; tentatively, D is TRBD1 or TRBD2 (5 bases each). The CDR3 contains 15 residues. The germline V gene has CDR1 SGHTA and CDR2 FQGNSA. Trimming pared 5 bases from V and 4 bases from J, leaving 15 bases between. CDR3 amino acids: CASSAGTANYNEQFF. The CDR3 DNA follows: TGTGCCAGCAGCGCCGGGACGGCGAATTACAATGAGCAGTTCTTC.

The chain is built from TRBV20-1 and TRBJ1-1; a possible D gene is TRBD1 (5 bases). CDR3 length: 14 amino acids. Germline CDR1 DFQATT, CDR2 SNEGSKA (reference sequence). The CDR3 loop reads CSAPRGNMNTEAFF. In DNA, the CDR3 is TGCAGCGCCCCGCGGGGGAACATGAACACTGAAGCTTTCTTT.

The chain combines TRBV7-6 with TRBJ1-1; no clear D. Germline CDR1 reads SGHVS; CDR2 reads FNYEAQ. Trimming took off 4 bases at V and 0 bases at J, with 6 bases between the two ends. CDR3 length: 13 residues. The CDR3 DNA follows: TGTGCCAGCAGCTACGGCGTGAACACTGAAGCTTTCTTT. Protein: CASSYGVNTEAFF.

The rearrangement links TRBV18 to TRBJ2-5; D call uncertain. Germline lookup yields CDR1 KGHSH and CDR2 LQKENI. The V end lost 2 bases, the J end lost 2 bases, and 9 bases lay between the germline ends. This CDR3 is built from 14 residues. CDR3 in DNA: TGTGCCAGCTCACCAGCCAGACCACAAGAGACCCAGTACTTC. This translates into CASSPARPQETQYF.

The chain carries TRBV7-2 and TRBJ2-7; D is ambiguous. V was trimmed by 6 bases and J by 1 base, leaving 7 bases between them. Germline V gene data show CDR1 as SGHTA and CDR2 as FQGNSA. The CDR3 runs to 12 residues. The CDR3 sequence: CASSHGSYEQYF. The CDR3, as DNA: TGTGCCAGCAGTCACGGATCCTACGAGCAGTACTTC.

The rearrangement uses TRBV9 and TRBJ2-5; D unresolved. Trimming removed 1 base from V and 5 bases from J, with 15 bases in between. This CDR3 comprises 15 residues. Germline V gene lookup returns CDR1 SGDLS and CDR2 YYNGEE. The CDR3 DNA sequence: TGTGCCAGCAGCGTATGGAACGGGTTAGGGGAGACCCAGTACTTC. This sequence encodes CASSVWNGLGETQYF. The whole variable domain, filled in from reference TRBV9 and TRBJ2-5, reads DSGVTQTPKHLITATGQRVTLRCSPRSGDLSVYWYQQSLDQGLQFLIQYYNGEERAKGNILERFSAQQFPDLHSELNLSSLELGDSALYFCASSVWNGLGETQYFGPGTRLLVL.

The chain joins TRBV2 to TRBJ2-2, with no clear D. The CDR3 spans 11 residues. Trimming stripped 9 bases from V and 7 bases from J, with 9 bases between. Germline CDR1 SNHLY, CDR2 FYNNEI. The CDR3 coding sequence is TGTGCCAGTAATACGGTCGGGGAGCTGTTTTTT. Amino acids: CASNTVGELFF.

The chain uses TRBV3-1 and TRBJ2-1; possibly TRBD1 or TRBD2 for D (7 bases each). CDR3 length: 16 amino acids. The ends were cut back, 4 bases at V and 6 bases at J, with 19 bases in the middle. Germline V gene lookup returns CDR1 LGHDT and CDR2 YNNKEL (reference sequence). The CDR3 loop is CASSREQGRGINEQFF. CDR3 DNA: TGTGCCAGCAGCCGAGAACAGGGGAGGGGGATCAATGAGCAGTTCTTC.

The CDR3 DNA sequence: TGTGCCAGCAGCACCCAAGGGCTCGAGTCCTACGAGCAGTACTTC. Protein product: CASSTQGLESYEQYF. The rearrangement joins TRBV5-6 to TRBJ2-7; D unclear. The V end was cut by 4 bases, the J end by 1 base, with 15 bases between. The CDR3 spans 15 residues. Per germline, CDR1 SGHDT and CDR2 YYEEEE.